These 28 T cell receptor beta chains came from one sample sequenced in a study of blood T cells in healthy people across ages. A J-beta primer mix and a sample-barcoded 5' primer were used in a second PCR of about 7 to 12 cycles. TCRdb reprocessed the 5' RACE reads with MiXCR, giving one entry per CDR3 protein. The top ten clones hold 7.7% of a sample with 1.5 million to 2 million distinct CDR3 sequences, 28% of them seen once. The sample taken for sequencing was blood. The origin of the receptors is a woman younger than 45 in good health.

This clonotype has a handful of counts. This sequence joins TRBV2 and TRBJ2-6, with D possibly being TRBD2 (6 bases). Germline V gives CDR1 SNHLY, CDR2 FYNNEI. The CDR3 sequence is 17 residues long. Trimming cost V 6 bases and J 2 bases, with 17 bases left between them. The chain's CDR3 is CASRGEEVHPGANVLTF. The CDR3 region has the DNA TGTGCCAGCAGGGGGGAGGAGGTTCACCCTGGGGCCAACGTCCTGACTTTC.

The genes are TRBV5-1 and TRBJ2-7, with TRBD1 matching 7 bases. With V trimmed by 4 bases and J by 6 bases, 7 bases remained unmatched. The length of the CDR3 is 13 residues. Germline V CDR1 and CDR2: SGHRS, YFSETQ. The CDR3 loop reads CASSNEQGREQYF. As DNA, the CDR3 is TGCGCCAGCAGCAACGAACAGGGGCGCGAGCAGTACTTC.

This clonotype has more than one count but fewer than ten. The V call is TRBV18, the J call TRBJ2-1, with D possibly called TRBD1 or TRBD2 (6 bases each). V was pared by 2 bases and J by 7 bases, with 12 bases between. The CDR3 has 14 amino acids. Germline assignment: CDR1 KGHSH and CDR2 LQKENI. CDR3 nucleotide sequence: TGTGCCAGCTCACCAGTTCGGGGGCAGAATGAGCAGTTCTTC. This encodes CASSPVRGQNEQFF.

The V and J genes are TRBV15 and TRBJ1-5; no reliable D call. V was pared by 1 base and J by 1 base, with 5 bases between. The CDR3 loop spans 14 amino acids. Germline V gene lookup returns CDR1 LNHNV and CDR2 YYDKDF (reference sequence). Written as DNA, the CDR3 is TGTGCCACCAGCAGAGGAGTGAGCAATCAGCCCCAGCATTTT. This encodes CATSRGVSNQPQHF.

Notes on this clonotype: Compared with germline, one end of the junction differs, possibly owing to a read error. J is TRBJ1-1 and V is TRBV7-8; D unclear. Germline values: CDR1 SGHVS, CDR2 FQNEAQ. The CDR3 has 14 amino acids. The CDR3 DNA sequence: TGTGTCAGCAGCCCTAGCCGACTGGGCGGTGAAGCTTTCTTT. It codes for CVSSPSRLGGEAFF.

The J gene is TRBJ2-1, the V gene TRBV3-1; D perhaps matches TRBD1 (6 bases). The DNA end lines up better with TRBJ2-7; the J call may be wrong. CDR1 and CDR2 from the germline V gene are LGHDT and YNNKEL (reference sequence). This CDR3 has 14 residues. The CDR3 loop reads CASSQGLQGNEQYF. In nucleotides, the CDR3 is TGTGCCAGCAGCCAAGGACTTCAGGGGAATGAGCAGTACTTC.

The gene calls are TRBV12-3 or TRBV12-4 and TRBJ2-1; TRBD2 agrees at 8 bases. The CDR3 extends over 15 amino acids. The J segment lost 7 bases and the V segment lost 2 bases, leaving 7 bases of the junction unmatched. CDR3 protein: CASSLKSGGFNEQFF. The CDR3 bases are TGTGCCAGCAGTTTAAAGAGCGGGGGTTTTAATGAGCAGTTCTTC.

With regard to this clonotype: One junction end does not reproduce the germline sequence, and a read error may be involved. The chain links TRBV20-1 to TRBJ2-3; D not certain. From germline, CDR1 is DFQATT and CDR2 SNEGSKA (reference sequence). The CDR3 spans 12 residues. The CDR3 coding sequence is TGCAGTGCTAGAGATGGGGAAGATACGCGGTATTTT. Its protein is CSARDGEDTRYF.

The chain carries TRBV6-1 and TRBJ2-3; 8 bases map to TRBD2. The germline V gene encodes CDR1 MNHNS and CDR2 SASEGT. The CDR3 is 21 amino acids. V was pared by 5 bases and J by 0 bases, with 22 bases of the junction left unmatched. CDR3 DNA: TGTGCCAGCAGTCTAACCCCCGGAGGGGATAGCGGGGTTACTAGCACAGATACGCAGTATTTT. Encoded protein: CASSLTPGGDSGVTSTDTQYF.

This clonotype was seen repeatedly, ten times or more. The genes are TRBV20-1 and TRBJ2-3; possibly TRBD2 for D (6 bases). V lost 6 bases and J 3 bases, leaving 10 bases between the germline ends. The V gene's germline CDR1 is DFQATT and CDR2 SNEGSKA (reference sequence). CDR3 length: 12 residues. The CDR3 region has the DNA TGCAGTGCGATGGGGGGAACAGATACGCAGTATTTT. Amino acid sequence: CSAMGGTDTQYF.

This clonotype was recorded a few times. The chain recombines TRBV7-3 with TRBJ2-5; no clear D. This CDR3 spans 18 amino acids. From germline, CDR1 is SGHTA and CDR2 FQGTGA. V lost 4 bases, J lost 11 bases, and 32 bases lay in between. The CDR3 DNA reads TGTGCCAGCAGCTCCCAAGGTGGTAGCCTACCTAGGCTGAATGAGCAGTACTTC. Protein: CASSSQGGSLPRLNEQYF.

The V call is TRBV12-3 or TRBV12-4, the J call TRBJ2-1; D unclear. The CDR3 extends over 13 amino acids. V lost 2 bases to trimming and J lost 10 bases, with 12 bases between them. CDR3 coding DNA: TGTGCCAGCAGTTTAAGTACCAGGCGGGAGCAGTTCTTC. This encodes CASSLSTRREQFF.

There are many counts of this clonotype. This may stem from a read error, because a much larger clone lies one nucleotide away. V usage is TRBV6-2 or TRBV6-3 and J usage is TRBJ2-7; 8 nucleotides match TRBD2. V lost 4 bases to trimming and J lost 7 bases; unmatched junction nucleotides: 12. CDR1 and CDR2 from the germline V gene are MNHEY and SVGEGT. CDR3 size: 15 residues. Here the CDR3 DNA reads TGTGCCAGCAGTTTGACTAGCGTTCGATCCAATGAGCAGTACTTC. It yields the protein CASSLTSVRSNEQYF.

The V gene is TRBV7-2, the J gene TRBJ2-7; TRBD2 is a possible D gene (5 bases). CDR1 and CDR2 (germline): SGHTA, FQGNSA. Between the trimmed V and J ends, which lost 4 bases and 3 bases, there was a span of 13 bases. CDR3 length: 14 residues. CDR3 residues: CASSYWSAGYEQYF. In DNA form, the CDR3 reads TGTGCCAGCAGCTACTGGTCGGCGGGCTACGAGCAGTACTTC.

The table lists this clonotype with a few counts. The chain carries TRBV7-9 and TRBJ2-1, with a possible D match to TRBD2 (6 bases). Trimming left V 5 bases short and J 0 bases short, with 17 bases between. The CDR3 is made up of 17 amino acids. Germline CDR1 reads SEHNR; CDR2 reads FQNEAQ (reference sequence). Here the CDR3 DNA reads TGTGCCAGCAGCAACCGGGACTCCCAAAGCTCCTACAATGAGCAGTTCTTC. Amino acids: CASSNRDSQSSYNEQFF.

This clonotype was counted once. This rearrangement joins TRBV19 to TRBJ1-5; D possibly corresponds to TRBD1 (6 bases). The CDR3 spans 17 residues. Germline loops: CDR1 LNHDA, CDR2 SQIVND (reference sequence). Between the trimmed V and J ends, which lost 5 bases and 3 bases, there was a span of 20 bases. The CDR3 protein is CASSSYQGQGYNQPQHF. The CDR3 bases are TGTGCCAGTAGTTCCTACCAAGGCCAGGGGTACAATCAGCCCCAGCATTTT.

The CDR3 loop reads CASSWRQDHEQYF. Here the CDR3 DNA reads TGTGCCAGCAGCTGGCGTCAGGACCACGAGCAGTACTTC. The chain links TRBV5-5 to TRBJ2-7; D remains ambiguous. Germline V gene lookup returns CDR1 SGHKS and CDR2 YYEKEE (reference sequence). The CDR3 covers 13 residues. V lost 3 bases and J 5 bases, leaving 12 bases between the germline ends.

About this clonotype itself: A read error may explain this, as a much larger clone is one base away. V is TRBV7-2 and J is TRBJ2-1; D gene ambiguous. This CDR3 is 13 amino acids long. CDR1 SGHTA and CDR2 FQGNSA come from the germline V gene. The CDR3 sequence is CASSLGSQNEHFF. For the CDR3, the DNA is TGTGCCAGCAGCTTAGGATCCCAGAATGAGCATTTCTTC.

The chain recombines TRBV12-3 or TRBV12-4 with TRBJ1-1; D gene unclear. This CDR3 has 13 amino acids. Trimming shortened V by 3 bases and J by 7 bases, and 12 bases separated the two germline ends. The CDR3 DNA sequence: TGTGCCAGCAGTTTTACCCAGTCCCGTGAAGCTTTCTTT. It is translated as CASSFTQSREAFF.

This clonotype was seen a few times. The CDR3 DNA is TGTGCCAGTAGTATAGCTCCGGTAGCCCCCTATGCGGGTAATGAGCAGTTCTTC. Translating it yields CASSIAPVAPYAGNEQFF. The chain is built from TRBV19 and TRBJ2-1; possibly TRBD2 for D (5 bases). The CDR3 is 18 residues long. The germline V and J ends were trimmed by 1 base and 7 bases, with 23 bases remaining between them. Germline CDR1 reads LNHDA; CDR2 reads SQIVND (reference sequence).

The chain couples TRBV20-1 to TRBJ2-3; D perhaps matches TRBD2 (5 bases). Per germline, CDR1 DFQATT and CDR2 SNEGSKA (reference sequence). The V end was cut by 6 bases, the J end by 5 bases, with 12 bases between. The CDR3 has 12 residues. The CDR3, as DNA: TGCAGTGCCCTCCGGGGTGGAGATACGCAGTATTTT. Translating it yields CSALRGGDTQYF.

J is TRBJ2-7 and V is TRBV7-6; D is perhaps TRBD2 (5 bases). This CDR3 has 14 amino acids. Germline lookup yields CDR1 SGHVS and CDR2 FNYEAQ. V was cut by 1 base and J by 3 bases, with 10 bases left in between. The CDR3 is CASSLGAADYEQYF. In DNA form, the CDR3 reads TGTGCCAGCAGCTTAGGGGCAGCGGACTACGAGCAGTACTTC.

Comment on this clonotype: At one boundary the junction diverges from the germline segment, which might be a read error. The chain combines TRBV29-1 with TRBJ2-7; 7 bases are a match to TRBD1. The CDR3 consists of 11 residues. The germline CDR1 and CDR2 sequences are SQVTM and ANQGSEA. CDR3 sequence (DNA): TGCAGCGTCGGACAGGTCTACAAGCAGTACTTC. This gives the protein CSVGQVYKQYF.

This clonotype was detected a few times. The J gene is TRBJ2-3, the V gene TRBV12-3 or TRBV12-4, with D maybe TRBD2 (5 bases). The CDR3 sequence is 13 residues long. Trimming took off 5 bases at V and 6 bases at J, with 12 bases between the two ends. The CDR3 protein is CASSPTDFDTQYF. As DNA, the CDR3 is TGTGCCAGCAGTCCGACGGACTTCGATACGCAGTATTTT.

This clonotype occurred a few times. This chain uses TRBV14 with TRBJ2-1; a weak D match, TRBD1 (6 bases). V was trimmed by 3 bases and J by 2 bases, leaving 14 bases between them. Germline CDR1 SGHDN, CDR2 FVKESK. This CDR3 is 16 amino acids long. CDR3 sequence: CASSHGSRGAYNEQFF. In DNA form, the CDR3 reads TGTGCCAGCAGCCACGGTTCCAGGGGAGCCTACAATGAGCAGTTCTTC.

The chain has TRBV30 and TRBJ1-5; D ambiguous. The V gene's germline CDR1 is GTSNPN and CDR2 SVGIG (reference sequence). Trimming took 0 bases from V and 4 from J, leaving 7 bases between them. The CDR3 loop spans 13 amino acids. CDR3 loop: CAWSVIGNQPQHF. DNA for the CDR3: TGTGCCTGGAGTGTAATTGGGAATCAGCCCCAGCATTTT.

This clonotype was observed a single time. A much larger clone differs from this one at a single base, so this may be a read error. V is TRBV6-5 and J is TRBJ2-2; either TRBD1 or TRBD2 may fit D (6 bases each). Germline CDR1 MNHEY, CDR2 SVGAGI. This CDR3 is 13 amino acids long. The CDR3: CVSGGTPTGELFF. The CDR3 nucleotides are TGTGTCAGCGGCGGGACACCTACCGGGGAGCTGTTTTTT.

This sequence joins TRBV6-1 and TRBJ1-5; D remains ambiguous. This CDR3 has 14 amino acids. Germline CDR1 MNHNS, CDR2 SASEGT. Trimming stripped 9 bases from V and 6 bases from J, with 18 bases between. For the CDR3, the DNA is TGTGCCAGTTCCCGATGGCAGGAAGGTCAGCCCCAGCATTTT. Encoded protein: CASSRWQEGQPQHF.